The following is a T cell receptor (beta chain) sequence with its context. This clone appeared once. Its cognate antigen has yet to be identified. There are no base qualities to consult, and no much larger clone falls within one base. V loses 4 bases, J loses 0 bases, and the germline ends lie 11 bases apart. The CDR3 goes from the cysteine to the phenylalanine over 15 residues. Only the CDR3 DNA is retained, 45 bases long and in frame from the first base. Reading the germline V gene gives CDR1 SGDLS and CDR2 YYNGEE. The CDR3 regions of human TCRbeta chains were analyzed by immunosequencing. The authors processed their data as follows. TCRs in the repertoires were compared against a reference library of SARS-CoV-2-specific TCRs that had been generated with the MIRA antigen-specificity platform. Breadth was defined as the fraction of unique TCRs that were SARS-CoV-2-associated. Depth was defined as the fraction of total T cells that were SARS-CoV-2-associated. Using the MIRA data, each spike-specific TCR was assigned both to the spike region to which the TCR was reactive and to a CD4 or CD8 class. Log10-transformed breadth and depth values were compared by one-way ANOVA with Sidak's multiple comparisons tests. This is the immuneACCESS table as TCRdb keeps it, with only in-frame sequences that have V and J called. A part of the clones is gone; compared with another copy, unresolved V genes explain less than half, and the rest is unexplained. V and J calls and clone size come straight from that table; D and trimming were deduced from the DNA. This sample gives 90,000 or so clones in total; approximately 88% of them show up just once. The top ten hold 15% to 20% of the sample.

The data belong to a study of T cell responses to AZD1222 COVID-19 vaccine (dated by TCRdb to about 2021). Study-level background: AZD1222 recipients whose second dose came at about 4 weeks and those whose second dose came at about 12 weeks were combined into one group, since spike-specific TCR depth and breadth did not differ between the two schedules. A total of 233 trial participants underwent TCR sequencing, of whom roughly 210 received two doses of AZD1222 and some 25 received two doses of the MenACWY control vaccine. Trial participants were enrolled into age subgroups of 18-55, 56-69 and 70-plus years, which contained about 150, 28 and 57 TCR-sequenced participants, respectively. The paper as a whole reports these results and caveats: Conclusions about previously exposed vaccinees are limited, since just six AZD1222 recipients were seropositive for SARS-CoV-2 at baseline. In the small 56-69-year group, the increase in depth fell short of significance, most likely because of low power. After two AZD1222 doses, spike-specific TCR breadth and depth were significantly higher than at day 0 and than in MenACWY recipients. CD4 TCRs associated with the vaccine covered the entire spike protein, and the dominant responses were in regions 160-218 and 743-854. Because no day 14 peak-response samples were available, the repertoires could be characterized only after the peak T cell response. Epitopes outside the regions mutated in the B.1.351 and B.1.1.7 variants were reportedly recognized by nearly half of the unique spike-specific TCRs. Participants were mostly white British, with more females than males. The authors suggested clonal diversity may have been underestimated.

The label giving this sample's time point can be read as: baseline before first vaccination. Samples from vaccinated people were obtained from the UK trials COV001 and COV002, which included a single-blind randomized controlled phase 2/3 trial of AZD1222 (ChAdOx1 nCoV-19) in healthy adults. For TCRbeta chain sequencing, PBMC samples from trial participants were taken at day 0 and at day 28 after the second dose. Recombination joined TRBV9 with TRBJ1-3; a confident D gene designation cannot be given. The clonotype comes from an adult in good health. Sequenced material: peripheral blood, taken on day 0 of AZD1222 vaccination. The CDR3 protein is CASSFSQTSGNTIYF. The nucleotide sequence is TGTGCCAGCAGCTTTAGTCAAACCTCTGGAAACACCATATATTTT.